What follows is one T cell receptor beta chain and its context. Its cognate antigen is unknown. These data are taken from a study of vaccination effects on CD4 cells after COVID-19. Background on the study: Post-vaccine specimens were collected at a median of 72 days following the second dose.

Under the ViraFEST assay, PBMC were stimulated with viral peptide pools so that antigen-specific CD4+ T cells expanded. Sequencing was performed afterwards. CD4+ T cells were isolated after around 10 days of culture. Each participant was administered two doses of either the BNT162b2 or the mRNA-1273 vaccine. TCRdb keeps only in-frame clones here, not all; method: immunoSEQ multiplex PCR. The sample carries tens of thousands of clones, about 67% recorded once. Germline values: CDR1 SGHTA, CDR2 FQGNSA. The CDR3 length is 18 residues. V shed 4 bases, J shed 3 bases, and the junction held 15 bases outside the gene matches.

This specimen was CD4+ T cells from PBMCs cultured with HCoV-229E spike peptides, taken after COVID-19 vaccination. The sequence was collected from a human donor who received a COVID-19 vaccine. The chain couples TRBV7-2 to TRBJ2-1; 7 bases line up with TRBD2. The CDR3 sequence is CASSSQWRGKLGYNEQFF. The CDR3 nucleotides are TGTGCCAGCAGCTCCCAATGGCGGGGGAAGTTGGGCTACAATGAGCAGTTCTTC.